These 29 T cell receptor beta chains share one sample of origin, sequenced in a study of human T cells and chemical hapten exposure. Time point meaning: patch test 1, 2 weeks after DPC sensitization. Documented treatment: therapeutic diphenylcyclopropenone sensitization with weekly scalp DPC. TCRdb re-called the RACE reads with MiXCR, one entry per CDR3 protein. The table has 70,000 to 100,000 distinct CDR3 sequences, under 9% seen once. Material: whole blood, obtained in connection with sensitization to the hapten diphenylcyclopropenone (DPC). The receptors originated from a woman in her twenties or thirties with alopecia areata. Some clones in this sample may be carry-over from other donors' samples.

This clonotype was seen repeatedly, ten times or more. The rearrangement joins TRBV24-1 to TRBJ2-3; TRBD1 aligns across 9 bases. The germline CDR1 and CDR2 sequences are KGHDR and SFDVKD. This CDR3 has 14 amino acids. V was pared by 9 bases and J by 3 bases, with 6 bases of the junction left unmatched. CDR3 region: CATSDDRGTDTQYF. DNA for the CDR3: TGTGCCACCTCGGACGACAGGGGGACAGATACGCAGTATTTT.

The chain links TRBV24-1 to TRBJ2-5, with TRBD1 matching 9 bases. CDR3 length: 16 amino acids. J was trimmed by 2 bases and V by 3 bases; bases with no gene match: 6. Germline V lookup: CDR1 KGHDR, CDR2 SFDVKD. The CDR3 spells CATSDKGTGSQETQYF. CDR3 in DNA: TGTGCCACCAGTGATAAAGGGACAGGGTCGCAAGAGACCCAGTACTTC.

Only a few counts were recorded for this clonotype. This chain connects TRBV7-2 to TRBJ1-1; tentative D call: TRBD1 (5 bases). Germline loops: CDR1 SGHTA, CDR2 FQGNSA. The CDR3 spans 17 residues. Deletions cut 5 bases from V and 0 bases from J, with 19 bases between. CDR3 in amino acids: CASSPPFPGTLNTEAFF. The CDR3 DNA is TGTGCCAGCAGCCCGCCGTTCCCCGGGACGTTGAACACTGAAGCTTTCTTT.

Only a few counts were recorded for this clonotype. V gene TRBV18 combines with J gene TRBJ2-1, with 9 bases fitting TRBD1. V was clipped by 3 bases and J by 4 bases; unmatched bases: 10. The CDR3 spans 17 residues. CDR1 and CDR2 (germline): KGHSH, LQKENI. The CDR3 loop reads CASSPNSGTGWYNEQFF. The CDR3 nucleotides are TGTGCCAGCTCACCTAATTCTGGGACAGGGTGGTACAATGAGCAGTTCTTC. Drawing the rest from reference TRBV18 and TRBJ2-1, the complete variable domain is NAGVMQNPRHLVRRRGQEARLRCSPMKGHSHVYWYRQLPEEGLKFMVYLQKENIIDESGMPKERFSAEFPKEGPSILRIQQVVRGDSAAYFCASSPNSGTGWYNEQFFGPGTRLTVL.

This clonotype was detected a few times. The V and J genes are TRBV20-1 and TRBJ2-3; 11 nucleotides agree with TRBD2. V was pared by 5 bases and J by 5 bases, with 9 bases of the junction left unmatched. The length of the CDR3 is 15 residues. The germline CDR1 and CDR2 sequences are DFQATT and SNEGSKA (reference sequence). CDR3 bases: TGCAGTGCTGCGGTAGCGGGGGGGCGTAGAGATACGCAGTATTTT. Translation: CSAAVAGGRRDTQYF.

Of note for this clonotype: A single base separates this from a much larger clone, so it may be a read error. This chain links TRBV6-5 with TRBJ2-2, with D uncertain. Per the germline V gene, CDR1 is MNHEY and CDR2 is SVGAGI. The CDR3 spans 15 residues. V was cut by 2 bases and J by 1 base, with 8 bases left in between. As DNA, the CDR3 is TGTGCCAGCAGTTACGACAACAGGAACACCGGGGAGCTGTTTTTT. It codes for CASSYDNRNTGELFF.

This chain's CDR3 is CASSPIGGNQPQHF. The CDR3 region has the DNA TGTGCCAGCAGCCCCATTGGGGGCAATCAGCCCCAGCATTTT. The chain joins TRBV6-2 or TRBV6-3 to TRBJ1-5; no firm D call. V was trimmed by 6 bases and J by 2 bases, leaving 11 bases between them. The CDR3 totals 14 residues. The V gene's germline CDR1 is MNHEY and CDR2 SVGEGT.

The CDR3 region has the DNA TGTGCCAGCAGCTCCTGGCAAGGAAACATTCAGTACTTC. It encodes CASSSWQGNIQYF. The chain combines TRBV11-1 with TRBJ2-4; D gene uncertain. The ends were cut back, 4 bases at V and 6 bases at J, with 10 bases in the middle. Germline-derived CDR1 and CDR2 are SGHAT and FQDESV (reference sequence). The length of the CDR3 is 13 residues.

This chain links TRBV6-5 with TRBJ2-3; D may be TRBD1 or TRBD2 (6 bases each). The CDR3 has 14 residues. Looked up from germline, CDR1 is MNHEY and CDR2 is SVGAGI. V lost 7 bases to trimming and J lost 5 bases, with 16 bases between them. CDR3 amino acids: CASKDGGLGDTQYF. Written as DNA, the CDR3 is TGTGCCAGCAAGGATGGGGGGCTTGGAGATACGCAGTATTTT.

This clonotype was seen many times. In DNA, the CDR3 is TGTGCCAGCAGTACGAGGGGGGGGGGTTTTGGAGGGACAGATACGCAGTATTTT. Protein product: CASSTRGGGFGGTDTQYF. The gene calls are TRBV28 and TRBJ2-3; D is perhaps TRBD2 (7 bases). CDR1 and CDR2 (germline): MDHEN, SYDVKM. The ends were cut back, 5 bases at V and 3 bases at J, with 24 bases in the middle. The CDR3 has 18 residues.

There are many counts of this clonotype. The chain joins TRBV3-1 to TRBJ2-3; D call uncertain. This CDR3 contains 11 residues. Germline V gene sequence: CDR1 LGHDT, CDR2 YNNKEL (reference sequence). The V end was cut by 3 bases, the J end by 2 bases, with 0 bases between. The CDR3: CASSHTDTQYF. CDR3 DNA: TGTGCCAGCAGCCACACAGATACGCAGTATTTT.

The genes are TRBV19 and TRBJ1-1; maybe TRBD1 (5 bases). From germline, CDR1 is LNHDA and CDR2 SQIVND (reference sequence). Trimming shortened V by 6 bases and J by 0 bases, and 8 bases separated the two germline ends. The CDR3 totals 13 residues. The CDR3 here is CASRRQMNTEAFF. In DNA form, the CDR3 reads TGTGCCAGTAGGAGACAGATGAACACTGAAGCTTTCTTT.

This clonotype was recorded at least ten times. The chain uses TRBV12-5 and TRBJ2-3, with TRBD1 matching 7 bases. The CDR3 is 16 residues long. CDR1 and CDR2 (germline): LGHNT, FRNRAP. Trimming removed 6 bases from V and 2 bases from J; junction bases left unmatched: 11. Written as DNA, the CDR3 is TGTGCTAGTGGGAAAACAGGGGCGACCGTCACAGATACGCAGTATTTT. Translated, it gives CASGKTGATVTDTQYF. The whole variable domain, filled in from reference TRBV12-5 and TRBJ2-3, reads DARVTQTPRHKVTEMGQEVTMRCQPILGHNTVFWYRQTMMQGLELLAYFRNRAPLDDSGMPKDRFSAEMPDATLATLKIQPSEPRDSAVYFCASGKTGATVTDTQYFGPGTRLTVL.

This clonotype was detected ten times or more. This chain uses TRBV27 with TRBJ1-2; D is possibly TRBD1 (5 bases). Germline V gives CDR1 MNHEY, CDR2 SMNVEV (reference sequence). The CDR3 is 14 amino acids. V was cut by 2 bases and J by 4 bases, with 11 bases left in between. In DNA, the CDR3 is TGTGCCAGCAGTTTAAGGCAGGGAGGCTATGGCTACACCTTC. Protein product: CASSLRQGGYGYTF.

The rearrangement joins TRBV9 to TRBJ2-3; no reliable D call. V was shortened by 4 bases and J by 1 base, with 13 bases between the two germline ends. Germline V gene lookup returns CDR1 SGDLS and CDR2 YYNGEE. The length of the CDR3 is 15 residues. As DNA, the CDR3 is TGTGCCAGCAGCATAGCTGTCGGAGGCACAGATACGCAGTATTTT. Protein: CASSIAVGGTDTQYF. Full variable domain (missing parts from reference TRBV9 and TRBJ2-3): DSGVTQTPKHLITATGQRVTLRCSPRSGDLSVYWYQQSLDQGLQFLIQYYNGEERAKGNILERFSAQQFPDLHSELNLSSLELGDSALYFCASSIAVGGTDTQYFGPGTRLTVL.

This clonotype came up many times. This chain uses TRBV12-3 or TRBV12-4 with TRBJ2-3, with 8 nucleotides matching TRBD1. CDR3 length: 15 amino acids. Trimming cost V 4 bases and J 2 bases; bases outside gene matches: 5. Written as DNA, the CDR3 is TGTGCCAGCAGTTACGGGACAGGAGACACAGATACGCAGTATTTT. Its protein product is CASSYGTGDTDTQYF.

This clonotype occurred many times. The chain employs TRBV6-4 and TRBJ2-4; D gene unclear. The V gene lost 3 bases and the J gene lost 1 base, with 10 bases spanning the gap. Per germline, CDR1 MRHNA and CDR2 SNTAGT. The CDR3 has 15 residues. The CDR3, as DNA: TGTGCCAGCAGTGAACCCTACCCGGCCAAAAACATTCAGTACTTC. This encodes CASSEPYPAKNIQYF.

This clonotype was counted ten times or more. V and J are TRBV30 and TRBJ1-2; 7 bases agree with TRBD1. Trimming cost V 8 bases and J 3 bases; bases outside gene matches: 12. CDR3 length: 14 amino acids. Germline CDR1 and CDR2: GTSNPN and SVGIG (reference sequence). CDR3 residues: CARNRGRTDYGYTF. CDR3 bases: TGTGCCCGAAACAGGGGAAGGACGGACTATGGCTACACCTTC.

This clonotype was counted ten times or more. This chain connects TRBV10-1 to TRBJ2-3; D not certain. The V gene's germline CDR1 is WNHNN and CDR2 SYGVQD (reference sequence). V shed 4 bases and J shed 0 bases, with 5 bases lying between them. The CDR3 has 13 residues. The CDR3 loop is CASSVVSTDTQYF. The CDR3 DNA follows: TGCGCCAGCAGTGTAGTGAGCACAGATACGCAGTATTTT.

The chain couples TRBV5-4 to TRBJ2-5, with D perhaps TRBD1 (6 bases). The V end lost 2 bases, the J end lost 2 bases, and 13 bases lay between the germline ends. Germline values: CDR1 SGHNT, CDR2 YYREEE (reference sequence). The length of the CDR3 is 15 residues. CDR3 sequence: CASSLIQGLQETQYF. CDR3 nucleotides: TGTGCCAGCAGCTTAATACAGGGCCTACAAGAGACCCAGTACTTC.

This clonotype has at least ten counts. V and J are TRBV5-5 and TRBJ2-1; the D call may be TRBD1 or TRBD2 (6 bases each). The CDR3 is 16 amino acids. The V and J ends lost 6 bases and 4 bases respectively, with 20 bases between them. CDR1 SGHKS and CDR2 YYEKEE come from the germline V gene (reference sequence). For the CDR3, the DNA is TGTGCCAGCAAAAGAACCGGAGGGGGTGGTTACAATGAGCAGTTCTTC. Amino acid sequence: CASKRTGGGGYNEQFF.

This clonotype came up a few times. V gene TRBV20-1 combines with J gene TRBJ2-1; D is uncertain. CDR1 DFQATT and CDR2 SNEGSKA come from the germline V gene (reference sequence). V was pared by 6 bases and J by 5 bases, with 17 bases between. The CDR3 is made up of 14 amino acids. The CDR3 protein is CSAILKRPDNEQFF. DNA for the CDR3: TGCAGTGCCATCCTCAAAAGACCTGACAATGAGCAGTTCTTC.

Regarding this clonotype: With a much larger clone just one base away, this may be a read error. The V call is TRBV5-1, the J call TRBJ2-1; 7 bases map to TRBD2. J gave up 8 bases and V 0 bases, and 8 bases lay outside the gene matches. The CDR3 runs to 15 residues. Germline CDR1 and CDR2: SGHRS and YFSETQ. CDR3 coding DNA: TGCGCCAGCAGCTTGGCCAACGGGGGGATCGATGAGCAGTTCTTC. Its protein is CASSLANGGIDEQFF.

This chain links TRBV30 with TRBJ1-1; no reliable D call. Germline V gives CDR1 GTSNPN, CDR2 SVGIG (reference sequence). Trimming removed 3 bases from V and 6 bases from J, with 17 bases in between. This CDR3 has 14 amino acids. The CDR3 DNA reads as TGTGCCTGGAGGCCGGGTCCCGGAGGTTCTGAAGCTTTCTTT. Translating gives CAWRPGPGGSEAFF.

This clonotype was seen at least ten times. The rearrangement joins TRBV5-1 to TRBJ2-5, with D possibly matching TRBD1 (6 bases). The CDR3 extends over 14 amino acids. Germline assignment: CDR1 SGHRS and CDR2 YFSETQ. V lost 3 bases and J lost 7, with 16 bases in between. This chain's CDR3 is CASSYRDPQGTQYF. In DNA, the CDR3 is TGCGCCAGCAGCTACCGGGACCCACAGGGGACCCAGTACTTC.

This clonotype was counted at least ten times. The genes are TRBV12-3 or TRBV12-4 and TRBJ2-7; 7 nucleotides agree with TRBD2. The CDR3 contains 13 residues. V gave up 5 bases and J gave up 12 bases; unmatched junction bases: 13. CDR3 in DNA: TGTGCCAGCAGTCTCTCAGGCGGGAGTAGACGGTACTTC. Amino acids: CASSLSGGSRRYF.

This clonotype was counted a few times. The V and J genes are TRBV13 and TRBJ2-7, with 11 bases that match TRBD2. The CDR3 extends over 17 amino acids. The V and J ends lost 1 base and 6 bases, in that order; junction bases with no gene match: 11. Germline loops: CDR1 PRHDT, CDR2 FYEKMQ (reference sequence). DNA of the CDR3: TGTGCCAGCAGCTTAGAGGTAGCGGGGGGGCCCACGGGCGAGCAGTACTTC. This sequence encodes CASSLEVAGGPTGEQYF.

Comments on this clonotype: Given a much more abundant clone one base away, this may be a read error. DNA for the CDR3: TGTGGCAGCAGTTTGCTATCCGCGGGCGGGGAGACCCAGTACTTC. This codes for CGSSLLSAGGETQYF. The chain employs TRBV27 and TRBJ2-5; possible D gene TRBD2, 5 bases. CDR3 length equals 15 residues. CDR1 MNHEY and CDR2 SMNVEV come from the germline V gene (reference sequence).

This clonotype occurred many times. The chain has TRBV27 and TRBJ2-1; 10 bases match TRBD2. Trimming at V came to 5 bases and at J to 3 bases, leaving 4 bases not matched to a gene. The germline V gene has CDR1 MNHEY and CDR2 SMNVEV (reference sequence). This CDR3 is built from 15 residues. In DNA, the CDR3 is TGTGCCAGCAGTCTACTAGCGGGAAACTACAATGAGCAGTTCTTC. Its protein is CASSLLAGNYNEQFF.